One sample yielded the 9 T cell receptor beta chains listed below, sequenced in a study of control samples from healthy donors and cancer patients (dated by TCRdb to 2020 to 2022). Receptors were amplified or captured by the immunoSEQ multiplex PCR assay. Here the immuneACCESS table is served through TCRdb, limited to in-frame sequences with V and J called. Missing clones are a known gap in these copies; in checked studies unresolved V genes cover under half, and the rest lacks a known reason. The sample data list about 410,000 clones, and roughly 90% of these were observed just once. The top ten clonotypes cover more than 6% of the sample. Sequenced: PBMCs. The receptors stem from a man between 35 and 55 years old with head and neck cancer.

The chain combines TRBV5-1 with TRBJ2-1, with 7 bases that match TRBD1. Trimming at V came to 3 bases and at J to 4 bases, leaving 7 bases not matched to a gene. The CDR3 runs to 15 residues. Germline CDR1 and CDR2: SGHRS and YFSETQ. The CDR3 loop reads CASSSPGQEYNEQFF. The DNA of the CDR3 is TGCGCCAGCAGCTCTCCAGGACAGGAGTACAATGAGCAGTTCTTC.

Here the CDR3 reads CASSLGVSYGYTF. The DNA of the CDR3 is TGCGCCAGCAGCTTGGGGGTTTCCTATGGCTACACCTTC. The chain couples TRBV5-1 to TRBJ1-2; D ambiguous. This CDR3 comprises 13 residues. Trimming shortened V by 0 bases and J by 4 bases, and 7 bases separated the two germline ends. Germline CDR1 reads SGHRS; CDR2 reads YFSETQ. Filled out from reference TRBV5-1 and TRBJ1-2, the complete variable domain reads KAGVTQTPRYLIKTRGQQVTLSCSPISGHRSVSWYQQTPGQGLQFLFEYFSETQRNKGNFPGRFSGRQFSNSRSEMNVSTLELGDSALYLCASSLGVSYGYTFGSGTRLTVV.

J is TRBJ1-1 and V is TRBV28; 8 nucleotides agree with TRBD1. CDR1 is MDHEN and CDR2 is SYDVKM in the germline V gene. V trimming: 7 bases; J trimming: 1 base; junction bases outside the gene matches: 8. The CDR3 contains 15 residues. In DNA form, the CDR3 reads TGTGCCAGCAATACCTGGACAGGGCAGAACACTGAAGCTTTCTTT. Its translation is CASNTWTGQNTEAFF.

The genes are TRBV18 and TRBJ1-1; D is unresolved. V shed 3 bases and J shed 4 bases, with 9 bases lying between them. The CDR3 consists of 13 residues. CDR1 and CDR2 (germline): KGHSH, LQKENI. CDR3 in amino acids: CASSPPSTTEAFF. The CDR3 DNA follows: TGTGCCAGCTCACCTCCTAGCACCACTGAAGCTTTCTTT.

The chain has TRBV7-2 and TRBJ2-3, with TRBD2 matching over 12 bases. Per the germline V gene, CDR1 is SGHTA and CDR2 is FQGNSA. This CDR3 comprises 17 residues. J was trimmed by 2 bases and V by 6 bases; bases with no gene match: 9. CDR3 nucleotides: TGTGCCAGCAGTCGTAGGTGGACTAGCGGGGACACAGATACGCAGTATTTT. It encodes CASSRRWTSGDTDTQYF.

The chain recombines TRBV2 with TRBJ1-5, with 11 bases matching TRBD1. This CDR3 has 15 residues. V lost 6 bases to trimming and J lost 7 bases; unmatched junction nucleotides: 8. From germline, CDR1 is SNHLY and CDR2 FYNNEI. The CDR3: CASRPRTGGYQPQHF. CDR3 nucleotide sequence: TGTGCCAGCAGACCAAGGACAGGGGGCTACCAGCCCCAGCATTTT.

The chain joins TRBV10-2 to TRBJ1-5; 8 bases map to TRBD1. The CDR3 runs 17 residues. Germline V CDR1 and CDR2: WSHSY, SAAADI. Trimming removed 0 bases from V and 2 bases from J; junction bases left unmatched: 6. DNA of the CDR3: TGCGCCAGCAGTGAGTCCGGACAGGGAGAAGGCAATCAGCCCCAGCATTTT. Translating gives CASSESGQGEGNQPQHF.

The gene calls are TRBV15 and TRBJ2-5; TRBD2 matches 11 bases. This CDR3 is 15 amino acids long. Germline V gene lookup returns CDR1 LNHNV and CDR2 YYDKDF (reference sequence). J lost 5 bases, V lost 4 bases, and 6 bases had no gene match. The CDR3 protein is CATSNRLAGMETQYF. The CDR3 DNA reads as TGTGCCACCAGCAACAGACTAGCGGGGATGGAGACCCAGTACTTC.

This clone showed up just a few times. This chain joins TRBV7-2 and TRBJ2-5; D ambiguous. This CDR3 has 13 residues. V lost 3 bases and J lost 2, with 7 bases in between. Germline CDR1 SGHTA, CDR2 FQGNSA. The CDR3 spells CASSLNRQETQYF. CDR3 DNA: TGTGCCAGCAGCTTGAACAGACAAGAGACCCAGTACTTC.